The source of this T cell receptor (beta chain) is a study of blood T cell repertoires in COVID-19. In the source study's methods: Amplification with reference gene primers provided the estimates of nucleated cell counts. TCRdb's table, derived via immunoSEQ multiplex PCR, lists solely in-frame clones and lacks some. That table gives V, J and clone size, and the DNA gave D and trimming. The sample has around 330,000 clones; roughly 86% are singletons. Participant age was roughly 18 to 95 years, and participants resided in fewer than 25 US areas. Participant-reported clinical history was the basis for cohort assignment. Donors of Cohort 3 who recovered were those that had two negative PCRs, clearance, or symptom resolution. CDR1 and CDR2 (germline): SNHLY, FYNNEI. This CDR3 is 16 amino acids long. Trimming removed 6 bases from V and 0 bases from J; junction bases left unmatched: 8.

V gene TRBV2 combines with J gene TRBJ1-5; 7 nucleotides agree with TRBD1. Sequenced: PBMCs or T cells enriched from blood (not recorded which). The clonotype comes from a woman under 30 who had recovered from COVID-19. In DNA, the CDR3 is TGTGCCAGCAGCACGCGCGCAGGGGGTAGCAATCAGCCCCAGCATTTT. Translated, it gives CASSTRAGGSNQPQHF.